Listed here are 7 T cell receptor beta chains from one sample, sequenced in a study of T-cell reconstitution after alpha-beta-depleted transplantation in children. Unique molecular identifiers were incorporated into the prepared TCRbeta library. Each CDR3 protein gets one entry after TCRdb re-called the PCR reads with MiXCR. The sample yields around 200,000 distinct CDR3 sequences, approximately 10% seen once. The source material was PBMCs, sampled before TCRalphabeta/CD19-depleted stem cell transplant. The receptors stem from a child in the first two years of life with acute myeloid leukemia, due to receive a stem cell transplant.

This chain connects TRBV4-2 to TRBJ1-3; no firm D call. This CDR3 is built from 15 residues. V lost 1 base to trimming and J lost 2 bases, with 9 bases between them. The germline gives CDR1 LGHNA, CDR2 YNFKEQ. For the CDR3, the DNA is TGTGCCAGCAGCCAAGTCGCCGGGGCTGGAAACACCATATATTTT. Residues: CASSQVAGAGNTIYF.

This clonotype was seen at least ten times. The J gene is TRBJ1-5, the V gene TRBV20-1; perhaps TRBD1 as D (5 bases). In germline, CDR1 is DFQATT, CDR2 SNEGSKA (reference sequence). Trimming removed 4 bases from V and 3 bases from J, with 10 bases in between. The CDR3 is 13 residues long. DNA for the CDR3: TGCAGTGCTAACCGGGACCCCAATCAGCCCCAGCATTTT. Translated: CSANRDPNQPQHF.

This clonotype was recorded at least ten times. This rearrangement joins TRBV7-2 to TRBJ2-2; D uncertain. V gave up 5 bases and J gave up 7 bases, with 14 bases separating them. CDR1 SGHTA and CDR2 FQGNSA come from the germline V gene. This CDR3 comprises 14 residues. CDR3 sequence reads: CASSLGYASGELFF. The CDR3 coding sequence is TGTGCCAGCAGCCTTGGTTATGCGAGCGGGGAGCTGTTTTTT.

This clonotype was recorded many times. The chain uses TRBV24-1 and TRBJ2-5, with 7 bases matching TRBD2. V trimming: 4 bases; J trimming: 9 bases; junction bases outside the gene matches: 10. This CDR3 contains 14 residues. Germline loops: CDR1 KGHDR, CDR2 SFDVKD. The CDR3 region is CATSDQGLWGAQYF. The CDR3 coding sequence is TGTGCCACCAGTGACCAGGGACTATGGGGGGCCCAGTACTTC.

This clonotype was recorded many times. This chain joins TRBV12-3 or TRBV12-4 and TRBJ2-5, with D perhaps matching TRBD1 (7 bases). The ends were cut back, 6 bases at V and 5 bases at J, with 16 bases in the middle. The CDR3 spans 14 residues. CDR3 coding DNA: TGTGCCAGCAGCCCCGGGGGACAGTGGGAGACCCAGTACTTC. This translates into CASSPGGQWETQYF.

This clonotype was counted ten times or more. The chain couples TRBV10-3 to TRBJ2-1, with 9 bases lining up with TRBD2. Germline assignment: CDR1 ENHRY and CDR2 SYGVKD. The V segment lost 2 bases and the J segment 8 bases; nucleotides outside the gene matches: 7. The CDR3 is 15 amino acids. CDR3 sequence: CAISEGSGRFDEQFF. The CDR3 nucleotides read TGTGCCATCAGTGAGGGTAGCGGGAGATTCGATGAGCAGTTCTTC.

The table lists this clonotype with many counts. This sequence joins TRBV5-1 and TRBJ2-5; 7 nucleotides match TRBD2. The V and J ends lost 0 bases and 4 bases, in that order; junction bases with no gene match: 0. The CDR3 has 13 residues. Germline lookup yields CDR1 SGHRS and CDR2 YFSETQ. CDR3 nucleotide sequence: TGCGCCAGCAGCTTGGGACTAGCAGAGACCCAGTACTTC. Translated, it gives CASSLGLAETQYF.